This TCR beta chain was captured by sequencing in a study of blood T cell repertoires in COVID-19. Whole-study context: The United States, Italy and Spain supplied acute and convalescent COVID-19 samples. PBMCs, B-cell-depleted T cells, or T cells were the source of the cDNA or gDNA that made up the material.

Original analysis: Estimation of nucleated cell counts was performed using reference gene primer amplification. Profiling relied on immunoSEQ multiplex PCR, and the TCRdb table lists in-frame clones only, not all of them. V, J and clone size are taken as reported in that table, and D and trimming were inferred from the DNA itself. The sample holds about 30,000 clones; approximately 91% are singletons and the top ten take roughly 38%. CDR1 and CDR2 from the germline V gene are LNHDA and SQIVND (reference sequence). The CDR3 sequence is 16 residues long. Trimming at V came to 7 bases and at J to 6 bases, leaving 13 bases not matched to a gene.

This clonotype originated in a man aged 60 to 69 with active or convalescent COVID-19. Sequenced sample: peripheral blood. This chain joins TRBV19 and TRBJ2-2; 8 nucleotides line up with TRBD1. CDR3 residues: CASNLGQGIYAGELFF. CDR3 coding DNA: TGTGCCAGTAACTTAGGACAGGGCATATATGCCGGGGAGCTGTTTTTT.